This TCR beta chain was retrieved from a study of Graves' ophthalmopathy and Graves' hyperthyroidism. This clonotype was seen at least ten times. Scientists amplified the TCR beta CDR3 regions from RNA transcripts. RT-PCR with HTBI primers came first, then second-round multiplex PCR. TCRdb processed the multiplex PCR reads anew with MiXCR; each CDR3 protein has one entry. The table includes more than 300,000 distinct CDR3 sequences, about 17% detected once. The CDR3 is 15 residues long. The germline CDR1 and CDR2 sequences are WNHNN and SYGVQD (reference sequence). V was cut by 0 bases and J by 5 bases, with 10 bases left in between.

The V gene is TRBV10-1, the J gene TRBJ2-2; no reliable D call. The source of this sequence is an adult woman with stable Graves' hyperthyroidism. Sequenced: peripheral blood. CDR3 amino acids: CASSESETLTGELFF. In DNA form, the CDR3 reads TGCGCCAGCAGTGAGTCGGAAACTTTAACCGGGGAGCTGTTTTTT.